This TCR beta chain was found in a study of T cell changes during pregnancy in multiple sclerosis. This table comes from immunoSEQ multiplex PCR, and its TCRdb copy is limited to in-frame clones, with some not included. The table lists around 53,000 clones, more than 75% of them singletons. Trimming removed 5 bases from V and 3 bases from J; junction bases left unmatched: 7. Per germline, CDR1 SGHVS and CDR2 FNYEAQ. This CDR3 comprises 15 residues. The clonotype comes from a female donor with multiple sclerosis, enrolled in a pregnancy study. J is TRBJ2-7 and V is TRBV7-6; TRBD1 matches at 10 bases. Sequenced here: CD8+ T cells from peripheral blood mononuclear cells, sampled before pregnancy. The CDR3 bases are TGTGCCAGCAGCCCGACGGGGGACAGGGGCTACGAGCAGTACTTC. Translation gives CASSPTGDRGYEQYF.